The sequence of this TCR beta chain was determined in a study of blood T cell repertoires in COVID-19. Study-wide context: Both acute and convalescent COVID-19 samples were obtained from the United States, Italy and Spain. Sources were T cells, B-cell-depleted T cells, or PBMCs; the material itself was cDNA or gDNA.

Trimming pared 0 bases from V and 6 bases from J, leaving 12 bases between. Looked up from germline, CDR1 is PRHDT and CDR2 is FYEKMQ (reference sequence). The CDR3 runs 15 residues. The authors' processing: How many nucleated cells were present was estimated from reference gene primer amplification. The table came from immunoSEQ multiplex PCR; TCRdb's copy has only in-frame clones and leaves some out. V, J and clone size derive from that table, while D and trimming were established from the DNA sequence. The profile covers a few hundred thousand clones, with approximately 82% appearing a single time and 3.1% taken by the ten largest.

This TCR derives from a woman younger than 35 with acute or convalescent COVID-19. The chain combines TRBV13 with TRBJ2-1, with D maybe TRBD1 (5 bases). Sequenced input: peripheral blood. Written as DNA, the CDR3 is TGTGCCAGCAGCTTAGGAGACAGTGGGCGCAATGAGCAGTTCTTC. It translates to CASSLGDSGRNEQFF.